The entry below describes one TCR beta chain. The data were obtained in a study of T cells in Graves' hyperthyroidism and ophthalmopathy. Thyroid ultrasound, orbital computed tomography, clinical symptoms, and serum thyroxine and TRAb underpinned diagnoses. Trimming took 6 bases from V and 3 from J; bases not matched to a gene: 1. CDR1 is ENHRY and CDR2 is SYGVKD in the germline V gene. The CDR3 loop spans 13 amino acids. TCR beta CDR3 regions were amplified from RNA. The study used the HTBI primer set for a first-round RT-PCR of the TCR CDR3. MiXCR, applied by TCRdb to the multiplex PCR reads, yields one record per CDR3 protein. The sample lists more than 500,000 distinct CDR3 sequences, approximately 48% occurring once.

The material sequenced was peripheral blood or thyroid tissue (not recorded which). The TCR was taken from an adult woman with Graves' disease, either hyperthyroidism or ophthalmopathy (not recorded which). The chain has TRBV10-3 and TRBJ2-7; 11 nucleotides align to TRBD1. CDR3 DNA: TGTGCCATCAGCGGGACAGGGGGCTACGAGCAGTACTTC. Translating it yields CAISGTGGYEQYF.